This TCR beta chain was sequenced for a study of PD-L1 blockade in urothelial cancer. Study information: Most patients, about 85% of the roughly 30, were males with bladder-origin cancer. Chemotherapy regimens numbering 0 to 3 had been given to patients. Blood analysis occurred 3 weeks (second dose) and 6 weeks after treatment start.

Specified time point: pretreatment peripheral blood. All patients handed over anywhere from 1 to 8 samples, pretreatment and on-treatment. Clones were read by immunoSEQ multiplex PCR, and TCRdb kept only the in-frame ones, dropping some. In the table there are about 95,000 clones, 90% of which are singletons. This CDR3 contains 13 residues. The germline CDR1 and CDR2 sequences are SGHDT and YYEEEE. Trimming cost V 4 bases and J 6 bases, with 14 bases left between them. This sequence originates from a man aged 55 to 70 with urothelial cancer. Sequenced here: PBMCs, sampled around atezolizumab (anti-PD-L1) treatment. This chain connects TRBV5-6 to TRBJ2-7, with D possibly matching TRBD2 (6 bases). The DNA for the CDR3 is TGTGCCAGCAGCGGGGGGTGGGGCCGCGAGCAGTACTTC. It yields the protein CASSGGWGREQYF.